Shown below are 8 T cell receptor beta chains from a single sample sequenced in a study of T-cell reconstitution after alpha-beta-depleted transplantation in children. Preparation of the TCRbeta library involved a method that used unique molecular identifiers. MiXCR, applied by TCRdb to the PCR reads, yields one record per CDR3 protein. Altogether hundreds of thousands of distinct CDR3 sequences are present, about a sixth being singletons, with the ten largest covering over 3%. Sequenced material: PBMCs from the stem cell graft donor, taken from the stem cell graft. These receptor sequences come from a human donor who donated a stem cell graft to a child with acute lymphoblastic leukemia.

This clonotype was observed a handful of times. The chain links TRBV5-1 to TRBJ2-7; TRBD2 matches at 12 bases. Trimming at V came to 4 bases and at J to 6 bases, leaving 8 bases not matched to a gene. The CDR3 runs to 15 residues. CDR1 is SGHRS and CDR2 is YFSETQ in the germline V gene. The DNA of the CDR3 is TGCGCCAGCAGCCTCACCGCTAGCGGGAGGGCCGAGCAGTACTTC. Translating it yields CASSLTASGRAEQYF.

This clonotype was recorded a few times. J is TRBJ2-1 and V is TRBV12-3 or TRBV12-4; a weak D match, TRBD1 (5 bases). The CDR3 covers 16 residues. V shed 7 bases and J shed 0 bases, with 16 bases lying between them. As DNA, the CDR3 is TGTGCCAGCACCAATTCTTGGGGCCCCTCCTACAATGAGCAGTTCTTC. This gives the protein CASTNSWGPSYNEQFF.

This clonotype occurred once. The genes are TRBV7-9 and TRBJ2-1, with D unresolved. V lost 6 bases and J lost 13, with 16 bases in between. The germline V gene has CDR1 SEHNR and CDR2 FQNEAQ (reference sequence). The CDR3 covers 12 residues. CDR3: CASRTGFSDQFF. For the CDR3, the DNA is TGTGCCAGCAGAACTGGGTTTAGTGACCAGTTCTTC.

CDR3 sequence (DNA): TGTGCCAGCAGTTCGTACCTTGAAGGGAACTACTACGAGCAGTACTTC. Amino acid sequence: CASSSYLEGNYYEQYF. The V and J genes are TRBV6-5 and TRBJ2-7; D unclear. The CDR3 is made up of 16 amino acids. V was pared by 4 bases and J by 3 bases, with 19 bases between. Germline V gene lookup returns CDR1 MNHEY and CDR2 SVGAGI.

This chain connects TRBV5-1 to TRBJ2-2, with D maybe TRBD2 (6 bases). CDR3 size: 15 residues. CDR1 SGHRS and CDR2 YFSETQ come from the germline V gene. Trimming removed 2 bases from V and 4 bases from J, with 12 bases in between. The CDR3, as DNA: TGCGCCAGCAGCTTTGGAGGGGTCGGCACCGGGGAGCTGTTTTTT. It codes for CASSFGGVGTGELFF.

In its sample, this clonotype was seen a few times. V is TRBV7-6 and J is TRBJ2-7; TRBD1 aligns across 7 bases. The CDR3 extends over 16 amino acids. The V gene end was trimmed by 4 bases and the J gene end by 0 bases; junction bases not matched to a gene: 9. CDR1 is SGHVS, CDR2 FNYEAQ, per germline. The CDR3 coding sequence is TGTGCCAGCAGCTCAACCGGGACAGATAGCTCCTACGAGCAGTACTTC. It specifies CASSSTGTDSSYEQYF.

The chain couples TRBV29-1 to TRBJ1-2, with D unresolved. Germline V gene data show CDR1 as SQVTM and CDR2 as ANQGSEA. The CDR3 runs to 13 residues. The V gene lost 3 bases and the J gene lost 0 bases, with 8 bases spanning the gap. CDR3 bases: TGCAGCGTTGACTGGCACTCTAACTATGGCTACACCTTC. This translates into CSVDWHSNYGYTF.

As regards this clonotype: Sequence at one end of the junction differs from germline and may be a read error. The chain joins TRBV12-5 to TRBJ2-3; either TRBD1 or TRBD2 may supply D (5 bases each). The CDR3 extends over 16 amino acids. Germline V gene lookup returns CDR1 LGHNT and CDR2 FRNRAP. The chain's CDR3 is CASGLVRPGSTYTQYF. CDR3 nucleotides: TGTGCTAGTGGTTTGGTACGGCCAGGGAGCACATATACGCAGTATTTT.